The clone carrying this T cell receptor (beta chain) has ten or more counts. As yet, its antigen is unknown. The CDR3 covers 15 residues. Trimming cost V 2 bases and J 3 bases; bases outside gene matches: 5. Germline loops: CDR1 SGHTA, CDR2 FQGTGA. The data were taken from a study of T cell repertoires in cytomegalovirus infection. Study details: CMV infection plus the matching HLA type was flagged by public TCR beta signatures.

Study observations and caveats: Of the TCR beta families, the public ones yielded a cumulative frequency that identified carriers of CMV plus the relevant HLA.

TCRdb ran MiXCR on the reads and lists one entry per CDR3 protein. This sample has about 240,000 distinct CDR3 sequences; roughly 6.5% occur once, and the top ten carry about 6%. The sequenced sample was PBMCs. The chain carries TRBV7-3 and TRBJ2-3, with 7 bases identical to TRBD1. This clonotype was obtained from a human donor in good health (CMV status not recorded). Some clones in this sample may be carry-over from other donors' samples. The CDR3, as DNA: TGTGCCAGCAGCTTACAGGGGGTATGGACAGATACGCAGTATTTT. Translated, it gives CASSLQGVWTDTQYF.